One and the same sample provided the 21 T cell receptor beta chains below, sequenced in a study of blood T cells in healthy people across ages. Using a J-beta primer mix together with a sample-barcoded 5' primer, a second PCR was run for roughly 6 to 11 cycles. TCRdb reprocessed the 5' RACE reads with MiXCR, giving one entry per CDR3 protein. The sample carries 750,000 to 850,000 distinct CDR3 sequences, approximately 25% recorded once. This sample was also put to use in a study of T cells of mothers and their children.

Sequenced sample: blood. The receptors stem from a boy between 10 and 17 years old in good health.

This clonotype was picked up a small number of times. The chain carries TRBV20-1 and TRBJ2-1, with 10 bases identical to TRBD2. The germline V gene encodes CDR1 DFQATT and CDR2 SNEGSKA (reference sequence). V was pared by 6 bases and J by 6 bases, with 8 bases of the junction left unmatched. This CDR3 is 14 amino acids long. The CDR3 loop reads CSARGGLASNEQFF. The DNA of the CDR3 is TGCAGTGCGAGGGGGGGACTAGCGAGCAATGAGCAGTTCTTC.

The rearrangement joins TRBV4-2 to TRBJ1-2; 7 nucleotides match TRBD1. The germline V gene encodes CDR1 LGHNA and CDR2 YNFKEQ. The CDR3 consists of 18 residues. J was trimmed by 0 bases and V by 1 base; bases with no gene match: 11. The CDR3 nucleotides read TGTGCCAGCAGCCAAGTAGTTCCAGGGACAGAGGCTAACTATGGCTACACCTTC. This sequence encodes CASSQVVPGTEANYGYTF.

This clonotype was seen more than once but under ten times. The chain joins TRBV28 to TRBJ1-2; tentatively, D is TRBD1 (5 bases). V was clipped by 7 bases and J by 4 bases, with 16 bases between them. Germline CDR1 and CDR2: MDHEN and SYDVKM. This CDR3 has 14 amino acids. The CDR3 reads CASTGPVRFYGYTF. CDR3 nucleotide sequence: TGTGCCAGCACGGGGCCGGTGAGGTTCTATGGCTACACCTTC.

This clonotype was seen more than once but under ten times. The chain has TRBV28 and TRBJ2-6, with TRBD1 as a possible D gene (6 bases). Per the germline V gene, CDR1 is MDHEN and CDR2 is SYDVKM. The CDR3 contains 15 residues. Trimming pared 4 bases from V and 2 bases from J, leaving 9 bases between. CDR3 bases: TGTGCCAGCAGTTCAAACAGGGCTGGGGCCAACGTCCTGACTTTC. Translation gives CASSSNRAGANVLTF. The full variable domain, completed using reference TRBV28 and TRBJ2-6, is DVKVTQSSRYLVKRTGEKVFLECVQDMDHENMFWYRQDPGLGLRLIYFSYDVKMKEKGDIPEGYSVSREKKERFSLILESASTNQTSMYLCASSSNRAGANVLTFGAGSRLTVL.

This chain uses TRBV11-2 with TRBJ2-5; 10 nucleotides match TRBD2. The CDR3 is made up of 16 amino acids. Germline trimming cut 6 bases from V and 2 bases from J; bases unmatched to any gene: 9. CDR1 and CDR2 (germline): SGHAT, FQNNGV. CDR3 region: CASRDVERGGQETQYF. The CDR3 region has the DNA TGTGCCAGCAGGGACGTGGAGCGGGGGGGACAAGAGACCCAGTACTTC. Drawing the rest from reference TRBV11-2 and TRBJ2-5, the complete variable domain is EAGVAQSPRYKIIEKRQSVAFWCNPISGHATLYWYQQILGQGPKLLIQFQNNGVVDDSQLPKDRFSAERLKGVDSTLKIQPAKLEDSAVYLCASRDVERGGQETQYFGPGTRLLVL.

V and J are TRBV5-1 and TRBJ1-1, with TRBD1 matching 7 bases. With V trimmed by 7 bases and J by 3 bases, 9 bases remained unmatched. In germline, CDR1 is SGHRS, CDR2 YFSETQ. The CDR3 runs 14 residues. The CDR3 DNA sequence: TGCGCCAGCGGAGAGACAGGGACGGACACTGAAGCTTTCTTT. Amino acid sequence: CASGETGTDTEAFF.

The J gene is TRBJ1-1, the V gene TRBV29-1; a weak D match, TRBD1 (6 bases). In germline, CDR1 is SQVTM, CDR2 ANQGSEA. The CDR3 is 13 amino acids. V shed 7 bases and J shed 5 bases, with 17 bases lying between them. CDR3 in DNA: TGCAGCGGGATGGGGGGGCGGAGAACTGAAGCTTTCTTT. This gives the protein CSGMGGRRTEAFF.

This rearrangement joins TRBV18 to TRBJ2-2; unclear D gene. Deletions cut 2 bases from V and 4 bases from J, with 11 bases between. Germline V gene sequence: CDR1 KGHSH, CDR2 LQKENI. The CDR3 totals 15 residues. CDR3 DNA: TGTGCCAGCTCACCAAACGTCGGATTCACCGGGGAGCTGTTTTTT. Its translation: CASSPNVGFTGELFF.

V usage is TRBV5-1 and J usage is TRBJ2-7; D might be TRBD2 (6 bases). The CDR3 has 14 residues. The germline CDR1 and CDR2 sequences are SGHRS and YFSETQ. The ends were cut back, 0 bases at V and 3 bases at J, with 10 bases in the middle. The CDR3 is CASSLDRLVYEQYF. CDR3 sequence (DNA): TGCGCCAGCAGCTTGGATAGACTAGTCTACGAGCAGTACTTC.

The V and J genes are TRBV28 and TRBJ2-5, with 12 bases that match TRBD2. The DNA matches TRBJ2-7 better at its end, which makes the J call doubtful. The CDR3 extends over 16 amino acids. In germline, CDR1 is MDHEN, CDR2 SYDVKM. CDR3 sequence (DNA): TGTGCCAGCAAACGACTGACTAGCGGGAGCTCCTACGAGCAGTACTTC. As protein: CASKRLTSGSSYEQYF.

The gene calls are TRBV5-1 and TRBJ2-5; 8 positions agree with TRBD1. Per the germline V gene, CDR1 is SGHRS and CDR2 is YFSETQ. The CDR3 runs 15 residues. The J segment lost 4 bases and the V segment lost 4 bases, leaving 9 bases of the junction unmatched. Here the CDR3 reads CASSMATGVVETQYF. The DNA for the CDR3 is TGCGCCAGCAGCATGGCGACAGGGGTAGTAGAGACCCAGTACTTC.

In this sample, this clonotype turned up a few times. This chain joins TRBV15 and TRBJ2-5, with D possibly being TRBD2 (6 bases). The germline gives CDR1 LNHNV, CDR2 YYDKDF (reference sequence). V lost 3 bases to trimming and J lost 0 bases, with 14 bases between them. This CDR3 is built from 16 residues. DNA of the CDR3: TGTGCCACCAGCAGGGCGGGGTTTTCAGACCAAGAGACCCAGTACTTC. It codes for CATSRAGFSDQETQYF.

This clonotype was counted once. The chain joins TRBV9 to TRBJ2-5, with D uncertain. The CDR3 has 15 residues. Trimming took off 0 bases at V and 4 bases at J, with 13 bases between the two ends. Looked up from germline, CDR1 is SGDLS and CDR2 is YYNGEE. CDR3 loop: CASSVAVTKTETQYF. The CDR3, as DNA: TGTGCCAGCAGCGTAGCCGTGACCAAAACAGAGACCCAGTACTTC.

The J gene is TRBJ2-1, the V gene TRBV12-3 or TRBV12-4; tentatively, D is TRBD1 or TRBD2 (5 bases each). The J call is uncertain, as TRBJ2-5 better fits the DNA end. The CDR3 has 12 amino acids. The CDR3 region has the DNA TGTGCCAGCAGTTTGGGACCCGGGACCCAGTACTTC. Its translation is CASSLGPGTQYF.

This rearrangement joins TRBV11-2 to TRBJ1-5, with 10 bases matching TRBD1. V shed 5 bases and J 6 bases; nucleotides not matched to a gene: 10. CDR3 length: 16 amino acids. CDR1 and CDR2 (germline): SGHAT, FQNNGV. The CDR3 DNA follows: TGTGCCAGCAGCATCATCGCCGGGACAGGGGTTCAGCCCCAGCATTTT. Its translation: CASSIIAGTGVQPQHF.

In the case of this clonotype: At one end, the junction sequence differs from germline, possibly due to a read error. The rearrangement joins TRBV11-2 to TRBJ2-1; D not resolved. The CDR3 totals 14 residues. Germline CDR1 SGHAT, CDR2 FQNNGV. Written as DNA, the CDR3 is TGTGCCGGCAGCCCCCGCAACTCCTACAATGAGCAGTTCTTC. It encodes CAGSPRNSYNEQFF. Drawing the rest from reference TRBV11-2 and TRBJ2-1, the complete variable domain is EAGVAQSPRYKIIEKRQSVAFWCNPISGHATLYWYQQILGQGPKLLIQFQNNGVVDDSQLPKDRFSAERLKGVDSTLKIQPAKLEDSAVYLCAGSPRNSYNEQFFGPGTRLTVL.

The chain employs TRBV4-3 and TRBJ2-1; D may be TRBD2 (7 bases). The closer fit of TRBJ2-7 to the DNA end suggests the J call may be wrong. The CDR3 covers 21 residues. CDR1 is LGHNA, CDR2 YSLEER, per germline. The CDR3 DNA reads as TGCGCCAGCAGCCAAGATAGGGGGGGGGAGGTGGATCTCGGGAGCTTCTACGAGCAGTACTTC. This gives the protein CASSQDRGGEVDLGSFYEQYF.

This chain joins TRBV7-9 and TRBJ1-4; D not certain. The CDR3 has 15 residues. V was clipped by 5 bases and J by 6 bases, with 16 bases between them. Germline V CDR1 and CDR2: SEHNR, FQNEAQ (reference sequence). The CDR3 loop reads CASSTSRVDHEKLFF. The DNA of the CDR3 is TGTGCCAGCAGCACTTCTCGGGTGGATCATGAAAAACTGTTTTTT. Using reference TRBV7-9 and TRBJ1-4 for the parts outside the CDR3, the full variable domain is DTGVSQNPRHKITKRGQNVTFRCDPISEHNRLYWYRQTLGQGPEFLTYFQNEAQLEKSRLLSDRFSAERPKGSFSTLEIQRTEQGDSAMYLCASSTSRVDHEKLFFGSGTQLSVL.

This clonotype has at least ten counts. This chain joins TRBV5-6 and TRBJ2-5; no firm D call. The tail of the sequence fits TRBJ2-1 better, so the J call may be wrong. This CDR3 has 11 residues. Looked up from germline, CDR1 is SGHDT and CDR2 is YYEEEE. The CDR3 is CASSRSGEQFF. CDR3 in DNA: TGTGCCAGCAGCCGGTCGGGTGAGCAGTTCTTC.

This clonotype appeared a few times. The rearrangement uses TRBV4-1 and TRBJ2-3; perhaps TRBD1 as D (6 bases). CDR1 and CDR2 from the germline V gene are MGHRA and YSYEKL. V shed 10 bases and J shed 5 bases, with 16 bases lying between them. This CDR3 contains 13 residues. CDR3 sequence: CATRGGYEDTQYF. CDR3 sequence (DNA): TGCGCCACACGAGGGGGTTATGAAGATACGCAGTATTTT.

This clonotype was found a few times. V is TRBV7-9 and J is TRBJ2-5; 9 positions match TRBD1. CDR1 SEHNR and CDR2 FQNEAQ come from the germline V gene (reference sequence). V lost 6 bases, J lost 4 bases, and 12 bases stayed unmatched. The CDR3 is 16 amino acids. The CDR3 spells CASRPNAGQGSETQYF. Here the CDR3 DNA reads TGTGCCAGCAGACCCAACGCGGGACAGGGATCAGAGACCCAGTACTTC.